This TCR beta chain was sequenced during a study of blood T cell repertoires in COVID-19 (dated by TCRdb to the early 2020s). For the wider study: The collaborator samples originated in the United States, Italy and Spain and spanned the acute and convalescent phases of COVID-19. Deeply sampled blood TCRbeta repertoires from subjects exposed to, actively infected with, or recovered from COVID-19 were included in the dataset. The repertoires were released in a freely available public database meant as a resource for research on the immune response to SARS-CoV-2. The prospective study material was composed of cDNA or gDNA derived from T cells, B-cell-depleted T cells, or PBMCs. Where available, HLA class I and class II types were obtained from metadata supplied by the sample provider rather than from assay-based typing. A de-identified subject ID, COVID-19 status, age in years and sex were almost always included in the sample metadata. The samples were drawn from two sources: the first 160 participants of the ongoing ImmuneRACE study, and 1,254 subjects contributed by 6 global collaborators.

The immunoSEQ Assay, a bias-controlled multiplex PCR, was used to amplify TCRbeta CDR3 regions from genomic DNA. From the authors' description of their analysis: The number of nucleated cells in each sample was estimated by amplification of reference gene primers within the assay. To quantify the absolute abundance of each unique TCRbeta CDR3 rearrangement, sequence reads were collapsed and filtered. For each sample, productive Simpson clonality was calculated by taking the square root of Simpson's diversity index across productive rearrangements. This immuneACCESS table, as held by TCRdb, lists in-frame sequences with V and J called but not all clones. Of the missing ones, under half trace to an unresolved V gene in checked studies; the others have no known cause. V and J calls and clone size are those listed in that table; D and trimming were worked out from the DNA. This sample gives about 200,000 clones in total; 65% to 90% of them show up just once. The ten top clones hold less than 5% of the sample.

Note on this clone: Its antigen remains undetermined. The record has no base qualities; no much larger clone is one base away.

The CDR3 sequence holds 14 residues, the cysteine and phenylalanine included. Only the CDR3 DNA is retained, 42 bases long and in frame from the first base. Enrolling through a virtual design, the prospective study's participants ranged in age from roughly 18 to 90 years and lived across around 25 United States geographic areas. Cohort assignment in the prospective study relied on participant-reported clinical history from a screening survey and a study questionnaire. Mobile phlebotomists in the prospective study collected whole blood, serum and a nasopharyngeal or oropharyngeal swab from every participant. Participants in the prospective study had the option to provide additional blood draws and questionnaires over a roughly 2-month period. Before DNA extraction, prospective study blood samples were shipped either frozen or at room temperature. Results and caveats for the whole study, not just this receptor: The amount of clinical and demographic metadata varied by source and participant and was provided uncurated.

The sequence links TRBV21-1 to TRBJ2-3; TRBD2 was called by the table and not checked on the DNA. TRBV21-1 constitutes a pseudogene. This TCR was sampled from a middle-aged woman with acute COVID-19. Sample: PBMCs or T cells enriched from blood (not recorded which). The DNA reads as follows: TGTGCCAGCAGCAAAGGAAGGACTCCAGATACGCAGTATTTT. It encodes CASSKGRTPDTQYF.